The 30 T cell receptor beta chains listed next were all sequenced from one sample in a study of metastatic and nonmetastatic thyroid tumors. TCRdb reanalyzed the PCR reads via MiXCR. The sample consists of fewer than 12,000 clones, around 10% of them appearing once. Patients were all untreated before their thyroid surgery. Sequenced material: blood. Receptor source: a female donor with papillary thyroid cancer or a benign thyroid nodule (not recorded which). Some clones in this sample may be carry-over from other donors' samples.

There are many counts of this clone. This sequence joins TRBV10-1 and TRBJ2-3; 7 nucleotides align to TRBD2. The CDR3 contains 14 residues. J lost 2 bases, V lost 2 bases, and 1 base had no gene match. Germline values: CDR1 WNHNN, CDR2 SYGVQD (reference sequence). CDR3 loop: CASSEAGATDTQYF. In DNA, the CDR3 is TGCGCCAGCAGTGAGGCGGGAGCCACAGATACGCAGTATTTT.

The chain couples TRBV5-1 to TRBJ2-7; unclear D gene. The V and J ends lost 4 bases and 4 bases respectively, with 9 bases between them. This CDR3 has 12 residues. CDR1 and CDR2 (germline): SGHRS, YFSETQ. The CDR3 sequence is CASSLAWYEQYF. In nucleotides, the CDR3 is TGCGCCAGCAGCCTCGCGTGGTACGAGCAGTACTTC. Drawing the rest from reference TRBV5-1 and TRBJ2-7, the complete variable domain is KAGVTQTPRYLIKTRGQQVTLSCSPISGHRSVSWYQQTPGQGLQFLFEYFSETQRNKGNFPGRFSGRQFSNSRSEMNVSTLELGDSALYLCASSLAWYEQYFGPGTRLTVT.

V and J are TRBV5-1 and TRBJ2-3; tentative D call: TRBD2 (6 bases). V was trimmed by 1 base and J by 0 bases, leaving 12 bases between them. Germline-derived CDR1 and CDR2 are SGHRS and YFSETQ. The CDR3 contains 16 residues. CDR3 in amino acids: CASSLILAGSTDTQYF. CDR3 sequence (DNA): TGCGCCAGCAGCTTGATATTGGCGGGAAGCACAGATACGCAGTATTTT.

This clone has just a few counts. The chain couples TRBV12-3 or TRBV12-4 to TRBJ2-2, with D perhaps matching TRBD1 (5 bases). This CDR3 has 16 amino acids. Trimming shortened V by 1 base and J by 0 bases, and 9 bases separated the two germline ends. In DNA form, the CDR3 reads TGTGCCAGCAGTTTAGGAAGGGGCGCGAACACCGGGGAGCTGTTTTTT. It is translated as CASSLGRGANTGELFF.

In this sample, this clone is medium-sized. The chain combines TRBV4-1 with TRBJ1-2; 7 bases match TRBD1. The germline V gene encodes CDR1 MGHRA and CDR2 YSYEKL. With 0 bases clipped from V and 4 bases from J, the junction kept 8 bases outside the gene matches. CDR3 size: 16 residues. The CDR3 region is CASSQDRGGAGYGYTF. In DNA, the CDR3 is TGCGCCAGCAGCCAAGATCGAGGGGGCGCAGGCTATGGCTACACCTTC.

In its sample, this clone ranks as medium-sized. The genes are TRBV2 and TRBJ1-2, with 8 bases aligning to TRBD1. Germline V gives CDR1 SNHLY, CDR2 FYNNEI. The CDR3 is 15 amino acids. Trimming at V came to 0 bases and at J to 4 bases, leaving 4 bases not matched to a gene. In nucleotides, the CDR3 is TGTGCCAGCAGTGAAGCTCAGGGGGCGGGCTATGGCTACACCTTC. This encodes CASSEAQGAGYGYTF. The whole variable domain, filled in from reference TRBV2 and TRBJ1-2, reads EPEVTQTPSHQVTQMGQEVILRCVPISNHLYFYWYRQILGQKVEFLVSFYNNEISEKSEIFDDQFSVERPDGSNFTLKIRSTKLEDSAMYFCASSEAQGAGYGYTFGSGTRLTVV.

Sample share makes this clone medium-sized. The junction and the germline gene differ at one end; a read error may be behind it. The J gene is TRBJ1-3, the V gene TRBV5-1, with D perhaps TRBD1 (6 bases). CDR3 size: 13 residues. Germline V gene sequence: CDR1 SGHRS, CDR2 YFSETQ. The DNA of the CDR3 is TGCGCCAGCAAGGGGGGCGATGGATACACCATATATTTT. This gives the protein CASKGGDGYTIYF.

This clone was seen repeatedly, ten times or more. This chain connects TRBV5-1 to TRBJ2-7, with 10 positions matching TRBD1. This CDR3 is built from 17 residues. Germline values: CDR1 SGHRS, CDR2 YFSETQ. With 4 bases clipped from V and 3 bases from J, the junction kept 13 bases outside the gene matches. CDR3 protein: CASSKDPVGTGDYEQYF. The CDR3 nucleotides read TGCGCCAGCAGCAAGGATCCTGTAGGGACAGGGGACTACGAGCAGTACTTC.

The sample holds many counts of this clone. A much larger clone differs from this one at a single base, so this may be a read error. The chain carries TRBV4-1 and TRBJ2-1; D may be TRBD1 (5 bases). Trimming removed 2 bases from V and 3 bases from J, with 17 bases in between. This CDR3 has 17 amino acids. Germline loops: CDR1 MGHRA, CDR2 YSYEKL. This CDR3 reads CASSQPPGLVSYNEQFF. The CDR3 DNA reads TGCGCCAGCAGCCAACCCCCAGGGTTGGTAAGCTACAATGAGCAGTTCTTC.

By proportion, this clone is medium-sized. The V and J genes are TRBV12-3 or TRBV12-4 and TRBJ2-5; D unresolved. CDR3 length: 13 residues. The ends were cut back, 7 bases at V and 1 base at J, with 10 bases in the middle. CDR3 protein: CASTPPGQETQYF. CDR3 sequence (DNA): TGTGCCAGCACTCCTCCGGGCCAAGAGACCCAGTACTTC.

By sample fraction, this clone is medium-sized (0.01 to 0.1%). This chain links TRBV30 with TRBJ1-1; D is unclear. The CDR3 totals 11 residues. Germline V gene lookup returns CDR1 GTSNPN and CDR2 SVGIG (reference sequence). V shed 4 bases and J shed 1 base, with 4 bases lying between them. The CDR3 coding sequence is TGTGCCTGGAACGGGAACACTGAAGCTTTCTTT. Its translation is CAWNGNTEAFF.

The chain couples TRBV5-1 to TRBJ2-7; 10 nucleotides line up with TRBD1. Germline values: CDR1 SGHRS, CDR2 YFSETQ. The trim removed 6 bases at V and 2 bases at J, leaving 11 bases unmatched. The CDR3 spans 16 residues. CDR3 sequence: CASIPPGTGVAYEQYF. As DNA, the CDR3 is TGCGCCAGCATTCCCCCCGGGACAGGGGTGGCCTACGAGCAGTACTTC.

There are many counts of this clone. One junction end does not reproduce the germline sequence, and a read error may be involved. The sample has other DNA sequences that encode this CDR3 too. The V gene is TRBV9, the J gene TRBJ1-2; D may be TRBD1 (5 bases). The CDR3 consists of 13 residues. Germline assignment: CDR1 SGDLS and CDR2 YYNGEE. CDR3 in DNA: TGTGCCAGCAGCGTAGGACAGAACTATGGCTACACTTTC. Translation gives CASSVGQNYGYTF.

At least ten counts were recorded for this clone. The rearrangement uses TRBV7-9 and TRBJ2-3; D is undetermined. The germline gives CDR1 SEHNR, CDR2 FQNEAQ (reference sequence). V lost 1 base and J 4 bases, leaving 18 bases between the germline ends. CDR3 length equals 17 residues. CDR3 in DNA: TGTGCCAGCAGCTTAGTAGGGCAGCTGAGTCTTCCAGATACGCAGTATTTT. This translates into CASSLVGQLSLPDTQYF. Using reference TRBV7-9 and TRBJ2-3 for the parts outside the CDR3, the full variable domain is DTGVSQNPRHKITKRGQNVTFRCDPISEHNRLYWYRQTLGQGPEFLTYFQNEAQLEKSRLLSDRFSAERPKGSFSTLEIQRTEQGDSAMYLCASSLVGQLSLPDTQYFGPGTRLTVL.

Within the sample, this clone is medium-sized. V and J are TRBV7-2 and TRBJ2-7; TRBD1 matches at 7 bases. Germline V gene sequence: CDR1 SGHTA, CDR2 FQGNSA. The CDR3 runs 16 residues. Trimming removed 0 bases from V and 3 bases from J; junction bases left unmatched: 8. The CDR3 DNA follows: TGTGCCAGCAGCTTAGCCAATTACCGGGACAGCTACGAGCAGTACTTC. Amino acid sequence: CASSLANYRDSYEQYF.

The table lists this clone with many counts. V gene TRBV9 combines with J gene TRBJ2-7, with D maybe TRBD1 (6 bases). The germline V gene encodes CDR1 SGDLS and CDR2 YYNGEE. V was cut by 4 bases and J by 2 bases, with 13 bases left in between. The CDR3 is 14 residues long. Here the CDR3 reads CASSPGTIPYEQYF. The CDR3 DNA reads TGTGCCAGCAGCCCCGGGACAATACCCTACGAGCAGTACTTC.

This rearrangement joins TRBV6-1 to TRBJ1-2; weak D call: TRBD1 (5 bases). In germline, CDR1 is MNHNS, CDR2 SASEGT. CDR3 length equals 15 residues. V lost 6 bases and J lost 0, with 14 bases in between. The CDR3 DNA reads as TGTGCCAGCAGGACGGGACCATCAGCTAACTATGGCTACACCTTC. Translation gives CASRTGPSANYGYTF.

This clone was observed a few times. The CDR3 coding sequence is TGTGCCAGCAGTTTCAGTCAGGGGTTAGGTGGCTACACCTTC. It codes for CASSFSQGLGGYTF. The chain uses TRBV6-1 and TRBJ1-2; weak D call: TRBD1 (6 bases). The V gene lost 5 bases and the J gene lost 7 bases, with 17 bases spanning the gap. Germline V gene sequence: CDR1 MNHNS, CDR2 SASEGT. This CDR3 has 14 amino acids.

The chain has TRBV2 and TRBJ2-7, with unresolved D. In germline, CDR1 is SNHLY, CDR2 FYNNEI. V was shortened by 8 bases and J by 6 bases, with 20 bases between the two germline ends. The length of the CDR3 is 14 residues. For the CDR3, the DNA is TGTGCCAGCTCACCACGCGCGGAAGGCGGCGAGCAGTACTTC. Translated: CASSPRAEGGEQYF.

This clone was detected many times. The sample contains more than one DNA sequence encoding this CDR3. The chain couples TRBV7-9 to TRBJ2-5; 7 nucleotides line up with TRBD2. After removal of 0 bases from V and 9 bases from J, the junction contained 7 bases not matched to a gene. CDR1 is SEHNR, CDR2 FQNEAQ, per germline (reference sequence). The CDR3 spans 14 residues. CDR3 protein: CASSLAGLGGSQYF. CDR3 DNA: TGTGCCAGCAGCTTAGCGGGACTGGGGGGGTCCCAGTACTTC. The full variable domain, in which reference TRBV7-9 and TRBJ2-5 provide the parts outside the CDR3, is DTGVSQNPRHKITKRGQNVTFRCDPISEHNRLYWYRQTLGQGPEFLTYFQNEAQLEKSRLLSDRFSAERPKGSFSTLEIQRTEQGDSAMYLCASSLAGLGGSQYFGPGTRLLVL.

This clone appeared many times. The rearrangement joins TRBV12-5 to TRBJ2-1; D uncertain. This CDR3 region has 14 residues. Per germline, CDR1 LGHNT and CDR2 FRNRAP. Trimming cost V 3 bases and J 5 bases, with 11 bases left between them. In DNA, the CDR3 is TGTGCTAGTGGTTTCGGGCCTAACCACAATGAGCAGTTCTTC. Amino acids: CASGFGPNHNEQFF.

This clone was recorded many times. The chain joins TRBV2 to TRBJ2-1, with TRBD1 identical over 10 bases. The V gene end was trimmed by 4 bases and the J gene end by 8 bases; junction bases not matched to a gene: 14. Germline V gene lookup returns CDR1 SNHLY and CDR2 FYNNEI. The CDR3 contains 17 residues. CDR3 protein: CASSGAGGGQGRDEQFF. The CDR3 coding sequence is TGTGCCAGCAGTGGAGCGGGCGGGGGACAGGGGAGGGATGAGCAGTTCTTC.

V usage is TRBV30 and J usage is TRBJ2-1; a possible D gene is TRBD2 (5 bases). V was trimmed by 8 bases and J by 9 bases, leaving 20 bases between them. From germline, CDR1 is GTSNPN and CDR2 SVGIG (reference sequence). The CDR3 extends over 13 amino acids. This CDR3 reads CAGQSWSGTEQFF. In nucleotides, the CDR3 is TGTGCCGGGCAGAGTTGGAGCGGTACTGAGCAGTTCTTC.

The V call is TRBV19, the J call TRBJ1-2; the D is unclear. The V end was cut by 5 bases, the J end by 9 bases, with 13 bases between. The CDR3 loop spans 12 amino acids. In germline, CDR1 is LNHDA, CDR2 SQIVND (reference sequence). The CDR3 nucleotides are TGTGCCAGTAGTGTAAGTACATGGCGCTACACCTTC. Residues: CASSVSTWRYTF.

In this sample, this clone turned up many times. This chain links TRBV18 with TRBJ1-1; 7 bases line up with TRBD1. The CDR3 consists of 13 residues. Germline values: CDR1 KGHSH, CDR2 LQKENI. V lost 4 bases, J lost 4 bases, and 3 bases stayed unmatched. The CDR3 sequence: CASSHGTATEAFF. The CDR3 coding sequence is TGTGCCAGCTCACATGGGACAGCCACTGAAGCTTTCTTT.

The CDR3, as DNA: TGTGCCAGCGGCGAAGCAGACGGTTCATGGGCTAATGAAAAACTGTTTTTT. Translating gives CASGEADGSWANEKLFF. The gene calls are TRBV6-1 and TRBJ1-4, with unresolved D. The germline gives CDR1 MNHNS, CDR2 SASEGT. V lost 8 bases, J lost 3 bases, and 22 bases lay in between. This CDR3 spans 17 amino acids.

In its sample, this clone ranks as medium-sized. The rearrangement links TRBV18 to TRBJ1-4; the D is unclear. The ends were cut back, 5 bases at V and 5 bases at J, with 3 bases in the middle. This CDR3 spans 11 amino acids. Germline V gene sequence: CDR1 KGHSH, CDR2 LQKENI. The CDR3 DNA reads as TGTGCCAGCTCAGTAAATGAAAAACTGTTTTTT. Translating it yields CASSVNEKLFF.

This clone was seen once. The J gene is TRBJ1-1, the V gene TRBV30; the match to TRBD1 covers 8 bases. This CDR3 is 13 amino acids long. The germline gives CDR1 GTSNPN, CDR2 SVGIG (reference sequence). The J segment lost 2 bases and the V segment lost 6 bases, leaving 5 bases of the junction unmatched. The CDR3 here is CACQTGVNTEAFF. DNA for the CDR3: TGTGCCTGCCAGACAGGGGTAAACACTGAAGCTTTCTTT. Full variable domain (rest looked up from reference TRBV30 and TRBJ1-1): SQTIHQWPATLVQPVGSPLSLECTVEGTSNPNLYWYRQAAGRGLQLLFYSVGIGQISSEVPQNLSASRPQDRQFILSSKKLLLSDSGFYLCACQTGVNTEAFFGQGTRLTVV.

This clone has more than one count but fewer than ten. The chain uses TRBV19 and TRBJ1-5; D gene uncertain. Germline V gene sequence: CDR1 LNHDA, CDR2 SQIVND (reference sequence). The ends were cut back, 5 bases at V and 4 bases at J, with 9 bases in the middle. This CDR3 comprises 13 residues. CDR3 protein: CASSRSGNQPQHF. The CDR3 region has the DNA TGTGCCAGTAGTCGGTCTGGTAATCAGCCCCAGCATTTT.

The sample holds many counts of this clone. This chain connects TRBV19 to TRBJ1-1, with D maybe TRBD1 (5 bases). Germline V gene lookup returns CDR1 LNHDA and CDR2 SQIVND (reference sequence). The CDR3 consists of 13 residues. V was cut by 8 bases and J by 7 bases, with 17 bases left in between. CDR3 DNA: TGTGCCAGTGCGGTGGGGCTCGGTAATGAAGCTTTCTTT. It codes for CASAVGLGNEAFF.